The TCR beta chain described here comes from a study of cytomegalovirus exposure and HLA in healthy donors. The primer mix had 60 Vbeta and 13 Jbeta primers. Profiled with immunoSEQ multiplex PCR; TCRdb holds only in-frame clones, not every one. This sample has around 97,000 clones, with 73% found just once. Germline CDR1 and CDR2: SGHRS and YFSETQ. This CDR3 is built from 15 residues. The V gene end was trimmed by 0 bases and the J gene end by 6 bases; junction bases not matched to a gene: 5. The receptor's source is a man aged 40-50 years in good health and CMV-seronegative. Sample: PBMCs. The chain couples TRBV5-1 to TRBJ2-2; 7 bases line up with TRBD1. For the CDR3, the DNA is TGCGCCAGCAGCTTGGGACAGGGATTTTCCGGGGAGCTGTTTTTT. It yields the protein CASSLGQGFSGELFF.